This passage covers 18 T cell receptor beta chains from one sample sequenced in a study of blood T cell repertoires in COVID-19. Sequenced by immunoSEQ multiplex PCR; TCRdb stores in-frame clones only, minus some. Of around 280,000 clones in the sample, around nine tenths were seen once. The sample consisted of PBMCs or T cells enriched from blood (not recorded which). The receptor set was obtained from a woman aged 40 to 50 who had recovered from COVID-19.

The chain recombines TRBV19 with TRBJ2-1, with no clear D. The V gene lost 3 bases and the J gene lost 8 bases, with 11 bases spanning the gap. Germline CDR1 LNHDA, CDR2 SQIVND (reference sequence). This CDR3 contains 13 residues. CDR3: CASSIVRADEQFF. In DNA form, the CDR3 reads TGTGCCAGTAGTATTGTCCGCGCGGATGAGCAGTTCTTC.

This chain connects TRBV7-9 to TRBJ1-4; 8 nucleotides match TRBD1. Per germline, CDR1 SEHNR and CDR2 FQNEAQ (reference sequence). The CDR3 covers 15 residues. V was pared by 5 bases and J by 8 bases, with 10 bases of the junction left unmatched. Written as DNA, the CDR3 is TGTGCCAGCAGCATCGGACAGGGCCGGGGGGAAAAACTGTTTTTT. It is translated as CASSIGQGRGEKLFF. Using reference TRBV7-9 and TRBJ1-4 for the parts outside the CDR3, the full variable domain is DTGVSQNPRHKITKRGQNVTFRCDPISEHNRLYWYRQTLGQGPEFLTYFQNEAQLEKSRLLSDRFSAERPKGSFSTLEIQRTEQGDSAMYLCASSIGQGRGEKLFFGSGTQLSVL.

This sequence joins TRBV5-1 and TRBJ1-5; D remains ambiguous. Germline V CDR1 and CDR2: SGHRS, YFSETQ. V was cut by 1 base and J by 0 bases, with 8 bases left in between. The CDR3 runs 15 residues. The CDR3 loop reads CASSLSGDSNQPQHF. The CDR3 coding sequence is TGCGCCAGCAGCTTGTCCGGGGATAGCAATCAGCCCCAGCATTTT.

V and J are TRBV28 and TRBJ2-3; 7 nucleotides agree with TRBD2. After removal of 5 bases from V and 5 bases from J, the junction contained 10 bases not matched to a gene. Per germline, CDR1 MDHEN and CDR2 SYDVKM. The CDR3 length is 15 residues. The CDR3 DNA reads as TGTGCCAGCAGTCCGGTGACGGGAGGATTAGATACGCAGTATTTT. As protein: CASSPVTGGLDTQYF.

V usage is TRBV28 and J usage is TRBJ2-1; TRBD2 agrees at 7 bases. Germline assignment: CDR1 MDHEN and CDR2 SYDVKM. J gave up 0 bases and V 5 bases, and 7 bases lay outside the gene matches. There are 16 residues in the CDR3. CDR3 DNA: TGTGCCAGCAGTGCCCCCTTAGCGGGCTCCTACAATGAGCAGTTCTTC. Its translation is CASSAPLAGSYNEQFF.

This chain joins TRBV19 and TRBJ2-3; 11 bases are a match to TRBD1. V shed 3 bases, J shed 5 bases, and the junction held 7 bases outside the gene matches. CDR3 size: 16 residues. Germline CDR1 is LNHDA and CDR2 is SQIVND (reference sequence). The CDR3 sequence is CASSMWTGGRVDTQYF. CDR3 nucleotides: TGTGCCAGTAGTATGTGGACAGGGGGCCGGGTAGATACGCAGTATTTT.

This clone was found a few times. The CDR3 loop reads CASSRLAGMNTGELFF. The CDR3 DNA follows: TGTGCCAGCAGCCGTCTAGCGGGAATGAACACCGGGGAGCTGTTTTTT. This chain joins TRBV3-1 (or the pseudogene TRBV3-2) and TRBJ2-2; 9 nucleotides agree with TRBD2. J lost 1 base, V lost 4 bases, and 4 bases had no gene match. The CDR3 sequence is 16 residues long. Germline loops: CDR1 LGHDT, CDR2 YNNKEL (reference sequence).

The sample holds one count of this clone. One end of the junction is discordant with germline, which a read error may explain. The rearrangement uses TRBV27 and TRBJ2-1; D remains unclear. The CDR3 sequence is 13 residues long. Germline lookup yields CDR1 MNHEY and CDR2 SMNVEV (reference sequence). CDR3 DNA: TGTGCCAGCAGTTTGGCTAGGTACACTGAGCAGTTCTTC. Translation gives CASSLARYTEQFF.

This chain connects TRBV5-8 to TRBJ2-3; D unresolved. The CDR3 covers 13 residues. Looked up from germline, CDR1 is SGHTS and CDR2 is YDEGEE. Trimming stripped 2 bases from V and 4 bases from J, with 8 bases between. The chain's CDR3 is CASSFSGADTQYF. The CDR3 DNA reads TGTGCCAGCAGCTTCTCTGGAGCAGATACGCAGTATTTT.

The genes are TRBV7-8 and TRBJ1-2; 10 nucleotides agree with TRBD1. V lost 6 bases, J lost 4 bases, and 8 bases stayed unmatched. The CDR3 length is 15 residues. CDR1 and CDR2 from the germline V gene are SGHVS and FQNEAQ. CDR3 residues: CASSRRTGGVYGYTF. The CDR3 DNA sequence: TGTGCCAGCAGTAGAAGGACAGGGGGGGTCTATGGCTACACCTTC. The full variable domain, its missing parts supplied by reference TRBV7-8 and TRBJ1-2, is GAGVSQSPRYKVAKRGQDVALRCDPISGHVSLFWYQQALGQGPEFLTYFQNEAQLDKSGLPSDRFFAERPEGSVSTLKIQRTQQEDSAVYLCASSRRTGGVYGYTFGSGTRLTVV.

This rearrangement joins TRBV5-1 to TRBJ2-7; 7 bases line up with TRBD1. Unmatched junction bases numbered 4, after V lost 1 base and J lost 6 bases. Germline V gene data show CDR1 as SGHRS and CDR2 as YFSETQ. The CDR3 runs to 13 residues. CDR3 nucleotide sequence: TGCGCCAGCAGCTTGACAGGGGTCAGCGAGCAGTACTTC. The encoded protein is CASSLTGVSEQYF.

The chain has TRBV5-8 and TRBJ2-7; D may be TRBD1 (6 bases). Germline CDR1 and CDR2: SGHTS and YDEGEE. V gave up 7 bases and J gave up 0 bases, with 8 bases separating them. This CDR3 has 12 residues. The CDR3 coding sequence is TGTGCCAGCCAGGGGAGCTCCTACGAGCAGTACTTC. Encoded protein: CASQGSSYEQYF.

CDR3 bases: TGTGCCAGCAGTGACCTGGGGGCAGTTGAAGCTTTCTTT. The encoded protein is CASSDLGAVEAFF. The chain carries TRBV6-2 or TRBV6-3 and TRBJ1-1, with D possibly TRBD1 on 6 matching bases. The V end lost 5 bases, the J end lost 7 bases, and 14 bases lay between the germline ends. The CDR3 loop spans 13 amino acids. CDR1 and CDR2 from the germline V gene are MNHEY and SVGEGT.

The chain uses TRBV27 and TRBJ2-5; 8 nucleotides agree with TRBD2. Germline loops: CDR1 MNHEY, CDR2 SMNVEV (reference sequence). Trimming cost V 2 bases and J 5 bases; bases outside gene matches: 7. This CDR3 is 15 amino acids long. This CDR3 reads CASSLSFGREETQYF. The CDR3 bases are TGTGCCAGCAGTTTAAGTTTCGGGAGGGAGGAGACCCAGTACTTC.

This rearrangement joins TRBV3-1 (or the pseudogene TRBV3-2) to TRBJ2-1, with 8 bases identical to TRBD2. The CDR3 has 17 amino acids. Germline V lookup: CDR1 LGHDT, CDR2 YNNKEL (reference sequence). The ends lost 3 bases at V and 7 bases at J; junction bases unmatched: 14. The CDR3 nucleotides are TGTGCCAGCAGCCATTCAATAGCGGGAAGAGTAGGTAATGAGCAGTTCTTC. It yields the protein CASSHSIAGRVGNEQFF.

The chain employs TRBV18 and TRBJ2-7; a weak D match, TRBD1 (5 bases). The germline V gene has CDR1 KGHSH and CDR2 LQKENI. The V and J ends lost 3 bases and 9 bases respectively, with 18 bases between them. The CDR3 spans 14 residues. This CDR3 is CASSPDTLQGGQYF. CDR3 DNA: TGTGCCAGCTCACCCGATACGCTCCAGGGCGGGCAGTACTTC.

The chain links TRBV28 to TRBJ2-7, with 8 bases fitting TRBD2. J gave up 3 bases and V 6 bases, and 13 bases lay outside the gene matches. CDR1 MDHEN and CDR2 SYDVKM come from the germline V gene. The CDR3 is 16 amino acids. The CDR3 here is CASSPTTSGNFYEQYF. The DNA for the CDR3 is TGTGCCAGCAGCCCTACAACTAGCGGTAATTTCTACGAGCAGTACTTC. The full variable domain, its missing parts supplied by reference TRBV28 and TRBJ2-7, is DVKVTQSSRYLVKRTGEKVFLECVQDMDHENMFWYRQDPGLGLRLIYFSYDVKMKEKGDIPEGYSVSREKKERFSLILESASTNQTSMYLCASSPTTSGNFYEQYFGPGTRLTVT.

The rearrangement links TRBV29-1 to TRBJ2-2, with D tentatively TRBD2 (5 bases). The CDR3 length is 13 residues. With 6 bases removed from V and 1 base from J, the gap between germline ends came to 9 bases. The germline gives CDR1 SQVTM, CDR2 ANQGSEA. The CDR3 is CSVRRRNTGELFF. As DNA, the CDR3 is TGCAGCGTGCGGAGGAGGAACACCGGGGAGCTGTTTTTT.